This T cell receptor (beta chain) was observed in a study of tumor-infiltrating lymphocytes in primary liver carcinoma. Germline V gene lookup returns CDR1 SGHDN and CDR2 FVKESK. This CDR3 comprises 18 residues. Trimming took 6 bases from V and 7 from J; bases not matched to a gene: 18. Total RNA and DNA came together from 20-30 mg of bulk tissue without cell sorting. All patients had surgically resected primary liver carcinoma. Per tumor, sampling covered five separate regions. This clonotype was recorded only once. As yet, its antigen is unknown. The authors made TCR beta cDNA from 500 to 600 ng total RNA with a constant-region primer. Three nested multiplex PCR rounds, a slightly modified ARM-PCR, produced the libraries for TCR beta. For around 11 cycles apiece, the opening two PCR rounds ran with TRBV1-TRBV30 forward primers and a C-beta reverse primer. TCRdb ran MiXCR on the multiplex PCR reads and lists one entry per CDR3 protein. The top ten hold about a fifth of the sample, which has around 40,000 distinct CDR3 sequences, about three quarters seen once.

Study conclusions and caveats: It was observed that only about 7.5-25% of the top clones appeared in every one of the five tumor regions.

The sequence was obtained from a man between 35 and 55 years old with primary liver carcinoma and hepatitis B virus infection. The sample comprised liver tumor tissue from sampling region 2. The subset is: tumor region T2, inferior pole. The J gene is TRBJ2-1, the V gene TRBV14, with 10 bases that match TRBD2. Here the CDR3 DNA reads TGTGCCAGCAGTCACGGGTTGTCTAGCGGGAGATCTAGGAATGAGCAGTTCTTC. It is translated as CASSHGLSSGRSRNEQFF.